A single sample gave rise to the 15 T cell receptor beta chains below, sequenced in a study of CD8+CD57+ T cells in acquired aplastic anemia. TCR beta VDJ and CDR3 were profiled, and genomic DNA was the template. MiXCR, applied by TCRdb to the reads, yields one record per CDR3 protein. The sample holds about 210,000 distinct CDR3 sequences, 34% seen once. The material sequenced was sorted CD4+, CD8+, or CD8+CD57+ T cells (not recorded which) from PBMCs. These receptors were obtained from a human donor in good health, serving as a control.

J is TRBJ2-7 and V is TRBV20-1, with TRBD2 matching 11 bases. Germline trimming cut 0 bases from V and 2 bases from J; bases unmatched to any gene: 6. Germline V gene lookup returns CDR1 DFQATT and CDR2 SNEGSKA (reference sequence). This CDR3 is 16 amino acids long. CDR3 nucleotides: TGCAGTGCTAGAGATCCGGGACTAGCGGTTACCTACGAGCAGTACTTC. It specifies CSARDPGLAVTYEQYF.

This clonotype appeared a few times. The chain uses TRBV6-5 and TRBJ2-3; D possibly matches TRBD1 or TRBD2 (6 bases each). Germline CDR1 is MNHEY and CDR2 is SVGAGI. V was cut by 3 bases and J by 1 base, with 11 bases left in between. There are 15 residues in the CDR3. The DNA of the CDR3 is TGTGCCAGCAGTTATTTCGGGGGCCGCACAGATACGCAGTATTTT. The encoded protein is CASSYFGGRTDTQYF.

The sample holds many counts of this clonotype. The J gene is TRBJ2-1, the V gene TRBV20-1; 10 nucleotides line up with TRBD2. Trimming cost V 5 bases and J 8 bases; bases outside gene matches: 12. The CDR3 is 15 amino acids. Germline CDR1 is DFQATT and CDR2 is SNEGSKA (reference sequence). CDR3 region: CSASLVAGGRDEQFF. The CDR3 DNA follows: TGCAGTGCTTCTTTGGTAGCGGGGGGCCGGGATGAGCAGTTCTTC.

This clonotype appeared a single time. J is TRBJ1-5 and V is TRBV19; a possible D gene is TRBD1 (6 bases). Germline-derived CDR1 and CDR2 are LNHDA and SQIVND (reference sequence). The CDR3 runs 13 residues. Trimming removed 6 bases at V and 11 bases at J, with 17 bases between. CDR3: CASSLRGIETQHF. The CDR3 region has the DNA TGTGCCAGTAGCCTCAGGGGAATAGAGACCCAGCATTTT.

This clonotype was picked up a small number of times. The rearrangement links TRBV30 to TRBJ1-2; TRBD1 might be the D (6 bases). This CDR3 comprises 13 residues. With 4 bases removed from V and 4 bases from J, the gap between germline ends came to 13 bases. The germline V gene encodes CDR1 GTSNPN and CDR2 SVGIG (reference sequence). CDR3 DNA sequence: TGTGCCTGGAACGGGGGGGCCGGCTATGGCTACACCTTC. It is translated as CAWNGGAGYGYTF.

This clonotype was seen many times. This chain links TRBV7-3 with TRBJ1-1; no definite D call. This CDR3 region has 13 residues. V was shortened by 3 bases and J by 2 bases, with 7 bases between the two germline ends. Germline V gene lookup returns CDR1 SGHTA and CDR2 FQGTGA. CDR3: CASSLGSNTEAFF. CDR3 DNA sequence: TGTGCCAGCAGCTTGGGGAGCAACACTGAAGCTTTCTTT.

This clonotype appeared many times. V and J are TRBV20-1 and TRBJ1-6; possibly TRBD1 for D (6 bases). The V gene lost 0 bases and the J gene lost 14 bases, with 20 bases spanning the gap. Germline CDR1 and CDR2: DFQATT and SNEGSKA (reference sequence). The CDR3 extends over 15 amino acids. The CDR3 sequence: CSAREEPGVFGALHF. CDR3 coding DNA: TGCAGTGCTAGAGAAGAGCCAGGGGTTTTTGGGGCCCTCCACTTT.

Concerning this clonotype itself: Compared with germline, one end of the junction differs, possibly owing to a read error. This chain joins TRBV4-3 and TRBJ2-7; either TRBD1 or TRBD2 may fit D (5 bases each). Germline CDR1 LGHNA, CDR2 YSLEER. The CDR3 spans 14 residues. CDR3 DNA sequence: TGCACCAGCAGCCCCGGGACGGTATCCTACGAGCAGTACTTC. It codes for CTSSPGTVSYEQYF.

Turning to this clonotype: With a much larger clone just one base away, this may be a read error. This chain links TRBV2 with TRBJ2-3; tentative D call: TRBD1 (5 bases). The CDR3 is 14 residues long. Germline CDR1 SNHLY, CDR2 FYNNEI. The CDR3 sequence is CASSLRGSTDAQYF. The CDR3, as DNA: TGTGCCAGCAGCTTAAGGGGAAGCACAGATGCGCAGTATTTT. Based on the CDR3 plus reference TRBV2 and TRBJ2-3, the full variable domain is EPEVTQTPSHQVTQMGQEVILRCVPISNHLYFYWYRQILGQKVEFLVSFYNNEISEKSEIFDDQFSVERPDGSNFTLKIRSTKLEDSAMYFCASSLRGSTDAQYFGPGTRLTVL.

Concerning this clonotype: It is likely a read error, because the conserved phenylalanine at the end of the CDR3 is missing. The V and J genes are TRBV7-3 and TRBJ2-7; 8 bases are a match to TRBD1. After removal of 5 bases from V and 1 base from J, the junction contained 10 bases not matched to a gene. Germline values: CDR1 SGHTA, CDR2 FQGTGA. The CDR3 has 16 residues. CDR3 residues: CASSPSGQGRSYEQYS. In DNA, the CDR3 is TGTGCCAGCAGCCCCTCCGGACAGGGAAGGTCCTACGAGCAGTACTCC.

This clonotype was detected a few times. The CDR3 does not end in the conserved phenylalanine or tryptophan, so this is likely a read error. This rearrangement joins TRBV7-9 to TRBJ2-1; D ambiguous. With 3 bases removed from V and 7 bases from J, the gap between germline ends came to 4 bases. Germline values: CDR1 SEHNR, CDR2 FQNEAQ (reference sequence). There are 11 residues in the CDR3. Written as DNA, the CDR3 is TGTGCCAGCAGCTTCGGGAATGAGCAGTTCTCC. It translates to CASSFGNEQFS.

As concerns this clonotype: This could be a read error, since a much larger clone is one nucleotide away. This sequence joins TRBV6-2 or TRBV6-3 and TRBJ1-2; D unresolved. V lost 6 bases and J lost 10, with 15 bases in between. The CDR3 is 12 amino acids. Germline lookup yields CDR1 MNHEY and CDR2 SVGEGT. The CDR3 bases are TGTGCCAGCAGGCCCTTTAGGGCCTCCTACACCTTC. It is translated as CASRPFRASYTF.

This CDR3 reads CSASSSRVGTGDYEQYF. CDR3 sequence (DNA): TGCAGTGCCAGCAGCTCAAGGGTGGGGACAGGGGATTACGAGCAGTACTTC. The genes are TRBV20-1 and TRBJ2-7; 10 bases line up with TRBD1. The CDR3 extends over 17 amino acids. Trimming at V came to 6 bases and at J to 4 bases, leaving 18 bases not matched to a gene. Germline lookup yields CDR1 DFQATT and CDR2 SNEGSKA (reference sequence).

Ten or more counts support this clonotype. The V gene is TRBV6-1, the J gene TRBJ2-7; D possibly uses TRBD1 or TRBD2 (5 bases each). The CDR3 runs to 14 residues. Germline-derived CDR1 and CDR2 are MNHNS and SASEGT. V lost 6 bases to trimming and J lost 4 bases, with 16 bases between them. The CDR3 loop is CASSARDARYEQYF. For the CDR3, the DNA is TGTGCCAGCAGCGCCCGGGACGCCCGATACGAGCAGTACTTC.

This clonotype was recorded at least ten times. The chain has TRBV12-3 or TRBV12-4 and TRBJ2-6; D is unresolved. The V end was cut by 5 bases, the J end by 6 bases, with 5 bases between. The CDR3 consists of 12 residues. The CDR3 loop is CASSTAANVLTF. CDR3 DNA: TGTGCCAGCAGTACGGCGGCCAACGTCCTGACTTTC.